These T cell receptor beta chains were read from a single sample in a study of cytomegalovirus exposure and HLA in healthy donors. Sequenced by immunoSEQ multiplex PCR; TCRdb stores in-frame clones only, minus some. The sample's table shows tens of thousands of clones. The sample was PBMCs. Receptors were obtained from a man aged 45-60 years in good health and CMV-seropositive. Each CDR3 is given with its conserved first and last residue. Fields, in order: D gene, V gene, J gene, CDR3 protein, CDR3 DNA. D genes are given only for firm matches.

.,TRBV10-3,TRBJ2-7,CAISESGNRETVYEQYF,TGTGCCATCAGTGAGTCGGGGAACAGGGAAACCGTCTACGAGCAGTACTTC
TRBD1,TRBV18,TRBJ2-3,CASSPPIGQGTDTQYF,TGTGCCAGCTCACCACCGATCGGACAGGGGACAGATACGCAGTATTTT
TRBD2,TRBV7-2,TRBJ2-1,CASLLAAYNEQFF,TGTGCCAGCCTCCTAGCGGCCTACAATGAGCAGTTCTTC
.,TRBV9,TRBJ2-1,CASSVRPLGHNEQFF,TGTGCCAGCAGCGTCCGGCCACTGGGCCACAATGAGCAGTTCTTC
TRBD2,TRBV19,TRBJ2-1,CASSTGTNNNEQFF,TGTGCCAGTAGTACCGGGACTAACAACAATGAGCAGTTCTTC
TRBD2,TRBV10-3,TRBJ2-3,CAISSGRGSTDTQYF,TGTGCCATCAGTAGCGGGAGGGGAAGCACAGATACGCAGTATTTT
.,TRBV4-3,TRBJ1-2,CASSKSSGVGGYTF,TGCGCCAGCAGCAAAAGCTCAGGGGTGGGTGGCTACACCTTC
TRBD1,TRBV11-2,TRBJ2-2,CASSLVPGQVGTGELFF,TGTGCCAGCAGCTTAGTGCCGGGACAGGTGGGCACCGGGGAGCTGTTTTTT
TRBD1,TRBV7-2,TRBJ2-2,CASSLARGTGTNTGELFF,TGTGCCAGCAGCTTAGCCCGCGGGACAGGGACGAACACCGGGGAGCTGTTTTTT
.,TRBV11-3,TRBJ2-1,CASSRGREYNEQFF,TGTGCCAGCAGCCGAGGGCGGGAATACAATGAGCAGTTCTTC
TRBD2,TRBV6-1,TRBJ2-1,CASSEAVYGTSGSGEQFF,TGTGCCAGCAGTGAAGCGGTATACGGGACTAGCGGGAGTGGTGAGCAGTTCTTC
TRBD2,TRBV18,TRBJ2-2,CASSQLAVNTGELFF,TGTGCCAGCTCACAACTAGCGGTTAACACCGGGGAGCTGTTTTTT
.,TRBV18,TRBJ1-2,CASSRKGANYGYTF,TGTGCCAGCTCACGCAAGGGGGCTAACTATGGCTACACCTTC
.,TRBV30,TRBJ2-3,CAWRNGGAQYF,TGTGCCTGGAGGAATGGGGGCGCGCAGTATTTT
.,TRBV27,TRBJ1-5,CASSLSQGRRQPQHF,TGTGCCAGCAGTTTATCCCAGGGCAGAAGGCAGCCCCAGCATTTT
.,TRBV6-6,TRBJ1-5,CASSSARAQGNQPQHF,TGTGCCAGCAGTTCCGCCCGAGCCCAGGGCAATCAGCCCCAGCATTTT
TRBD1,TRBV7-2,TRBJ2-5,CASSLTWTGMETQYF,TGTGCCAGCAGCTTAACCTGGACAGGGATGGAGACCCAGTACTTC
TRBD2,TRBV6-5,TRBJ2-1,CASTPSGEYNEQFF,TGTGCCAGCACCCCGAGCGGGGAATACAATGAGCAGTTCTTC
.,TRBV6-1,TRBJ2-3,CASSERGGRSPDTQYF,TGTGCCAGCAGTGAAAGGGGGGGCCGCTCCCCAGATACGCAGTATTTT
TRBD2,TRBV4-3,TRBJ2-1,CASSQEGSGRNEQFF,TGCGCCAGCAGCCAAGAGGGTAGCGGGAGGAATGAGCAGTTCTTC
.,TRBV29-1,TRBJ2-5,CSVAGPQQGTQYF,TGCAGCGTCGCCGGACCCCAGCAGGGGACCCAGTACTTC
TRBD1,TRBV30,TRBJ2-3,CAWSNGQGRDTQYF,TGTGCCTGGAGTAATGGACAGGGTAGAGATACGCAGTATTTT
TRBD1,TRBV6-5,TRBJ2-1,CASSYYQGVSYNEQFF,TGTGCCAGCAGTTACTATCAGGGGGTCTCCTACAATGAGCAGTTCTTC